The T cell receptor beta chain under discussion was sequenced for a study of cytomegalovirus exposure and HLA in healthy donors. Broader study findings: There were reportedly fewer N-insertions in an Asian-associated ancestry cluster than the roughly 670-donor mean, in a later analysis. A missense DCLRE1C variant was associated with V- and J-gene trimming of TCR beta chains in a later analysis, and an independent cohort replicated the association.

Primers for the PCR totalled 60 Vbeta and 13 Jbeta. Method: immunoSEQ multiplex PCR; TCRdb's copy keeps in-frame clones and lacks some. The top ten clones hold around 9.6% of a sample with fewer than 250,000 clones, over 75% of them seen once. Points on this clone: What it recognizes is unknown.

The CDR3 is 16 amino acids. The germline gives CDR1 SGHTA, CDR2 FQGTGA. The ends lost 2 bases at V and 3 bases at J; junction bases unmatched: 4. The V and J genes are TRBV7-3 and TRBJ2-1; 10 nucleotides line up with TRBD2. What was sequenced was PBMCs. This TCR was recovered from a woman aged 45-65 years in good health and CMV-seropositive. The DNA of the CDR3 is TGTGCCAGCAGCTTATTCACTAGCGGGGTCTACAATGAGCAGTTCTTC. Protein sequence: CASSLFTSGVYNEQFF.